This entry describes one TCR beta chain. The CDR3 runs 15 residues. Trimming stripped 2 bases from V and 5 bases from J, with 14 bases between. CDR1 is SGHDT, CDR2 YYEEEE, per germline. Original data processing: Reference gene primer amplification yielded estimated nucleated cell counts. The protocol was immunoSEQ multiplex PCR, while the TCRdb copy is restricted to in-frame clones and leaves out a portion. V and J calls and clone size are those listed in that table; D and trimming were worked out from the DNA. The sample yields 150,000 to 170,000 clones, about 85% seen once. The entry originates in a study of blood T cell repertoires in COVID-19. Study-level information: Samples of COVID-19 (acute and convalescent) were obtained from the United States, Italy and Spain. PBMCs, B-cell-depleted T cells, or T cells were the source of the cDNA or gDNA that made up the material.

During active infection, Seattle patients enrolled and were then monitored through disease. The material sequenced was peripheral blood. V usage is TRBV5-6 and J usage is TRBJ1-5; the D gene is possibly TRBD1 (6 bases). This receptor was obtained from a man aged 60 to 75 with COVID-19, enrolled during active disease. The CDR3 is CASSFGAGADQPQHF. The CDR3 DNA is TGTGCCAGCAGCTTTGGGGCAGGGGCCGATCAGCCCCAGCATTTT. Drawing the rest from reference TRBV5-6 and TRBJ1-5, the complete variable domain is DAGVTQSPTHLIKTRGQQVTLRCSPKSGHDTVSWYQQALGQGPQFIFQYYEEEERQRGNFPDRFSGHQFPNYSSELNVNALLLGDSALYLCASSFGAGADQPQHFGDGTRLSIL.